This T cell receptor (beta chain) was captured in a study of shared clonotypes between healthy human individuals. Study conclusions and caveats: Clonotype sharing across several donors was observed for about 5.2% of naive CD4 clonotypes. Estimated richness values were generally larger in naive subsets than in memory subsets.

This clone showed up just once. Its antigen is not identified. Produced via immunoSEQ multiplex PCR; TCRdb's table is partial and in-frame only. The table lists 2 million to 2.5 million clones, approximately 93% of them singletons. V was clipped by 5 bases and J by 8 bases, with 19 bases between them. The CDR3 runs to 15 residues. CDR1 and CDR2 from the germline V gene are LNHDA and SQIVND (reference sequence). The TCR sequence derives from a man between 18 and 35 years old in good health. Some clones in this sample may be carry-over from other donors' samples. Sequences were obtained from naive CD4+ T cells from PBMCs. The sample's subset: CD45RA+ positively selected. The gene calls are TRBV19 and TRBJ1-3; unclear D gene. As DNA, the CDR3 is TGTGCCAGTAGTGGCCCGGATGCGCCTGTGGACACCATATATTTT. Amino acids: CASSGPDAPVDTIYF.